The 7 T cell receptor beta chains in this list originate from one sample, sequenced in a study of blood T cell repertoires in COVID-19. The assay was immunoSEQ multiplex PCR, and TCRdb's table has in-frame clones only and misses some. The sample has roughly 140,000 clones, about 80% seen once; the top ten hold about 9.3%. Sequenced input: peripheral blood. The receptors shown here come from an elderly woman in a cohort sampled during active or convalescent COVID-19.

This clone was detected only once. The chain is built from TRBV7-2 and TRBJ1-2; weak D call: TRBD1 (6 bases). The germline CDR1 and CDR2 sequences are SGHTA and FQGNSA. V lost 3 bases, J lost 8 bases, and 10 bases lay in between. The CDR3 covers 12 residues. The CDR3 region is CASSLGGLGYTF. CDR3 in DNA: TGTGCCAGCAGCTTGGGGGGGCTCGGCTACACCTTC.

The V call is TRBV6-5, the J call TRBJ2-4; 7 bases are a match to TRBD1. The junction had 4 bases not matched to a gene; V was cut back by 0 bases and J by 5 bases. The CDR3 contains 15 residues. Germline V lookup: CDR1 MNHEY, CDR2 SVGAGI. CDR3 in DNA: TGTGCCAGCAGTTACTCGAACAGGGGCGAAAACATTCAGTACTTC. Translating gives CASSYSNRGENIQYF.

In its sample, this clone was seen once. This chain links TRBV18 with TRBJ2-1; 14 nucleotides align to TRBD2. This CDR3 is built from 16 residues. Germline V CDR1 and CDR2: KGHSH, LQKENI. Trimming removed 3 bases from V and 9 bases from J; junction bases left unmatched: 7. The CDR3 coding sequence is TGTGCCAGCTCACCTCCAGGGACTAGCGGGGGTGGTGAGCAGTTCTTC. Translation: CASSPPGTSGGGEQFF.

The count of this clone is one. V and J are TRBV5-4 and TRBJ2-5; D is perhaps TRBD1 (8 bases). The germline V gene encodes CDR1 SGHNT and CDR2 YYREEE (reference sequence). The CDR3 runs to 16 residues. Trimming pared 4 bases from V and 2 bases from J, leaving 18 bases between. CDR3 DNA: TGTGCCAGCAGCGGGGGGGCAGGGGGCTGGCAAGAGACCCAGTACTTC. Its translation: CASSGGAGGWQETQYF.

This chain joins TRBV18 and TRBJ1-1; D is perhaps TRBD1 (6 bases). The germline V gene encodes CDR1 KGHSH and CDR2 LQKENI. V gave up 3 bases and J gave up 1 base, with 12 bases separating them. The CDR3 has 15 amino acids. CDR3 amino acids: CASSPYREGNTEAFF. The CDR3 nucleotides read TGTGCCAGCTCACCTTACAGGGAGGGGAACACTGAAGCTTTCTTT.

The gene calls are TRBV7-3 and TRBJ2-2; D gene unclear. Between the trimmed V and J ends, which lost 1 base and 4 bases, there was a span of 10 bases. The germline gives CDR1 SGHTA, CDR2 FQGTGA. This CDR3 spans 15 amino acids. DNA for the CDR3: TGTGCCAGCAGCTTAATTAGAGGCCGCACCGGGGAGCTGTTTTTT. This codes for CASSLIRGRTGELFF.

The genes are TRBV6-5 and TRBJ1-5; the match to TRBD1 covers 9 bases. Germline-derived CDR1 and CDR2 are MNHEY and SVGAGI. V gave up 4 bases and J gave up 4 bases; unmatched junction bases: 8. This CDR3 has 16 residues. The chain's CDR3 is CASSSLDRGRNQPQHF. The CDR3, as DNA: TGTGCCAGCAGTTCCCTGGACAGGGGAAGAAATCAGCCCCAGCATTTT.